The source of this TCR beta chain is a study of blood T cells in healthy people across ages. Study in general: With template switching, about one barcoded beta molecule was captured per two T cells.

General study points: TCR beta diversity tracked closely with naive T cell percentage.

PCR was performed a second time for about 7 to 11 cycles using a sample-barcoded 5' primer and a J-beta primer mix. All cDNA molecules were each tagged by a template-switch adaptor with 12 random nucleotides. TCRdb itself ran the 5' RACE reads through MiXCR, one entry per CDR3 protein. The repertoire holds about 1.6 million distinct CDR3 sequences, with about 35% as singletons. The CDR3 has 13 amino acids. Trimming took 4 bases from V and 3 from J, leaving 10 bases between them. Germline V gives CDR1 LGHDT, CDR2 YNNKEL (reference sequence). The donors, aged about 6 to 100, were healthy Caucasians from Russia. A remark on this clonotype: Its antigen is currently unknown.

The specimen was blood. The clonotype comes from a woman aged 30 to 39 in good health. This chain uses TRBV3-1 with TRBJ2-7; D is unresolved. CDR3 DNA: TGTGCCAGCAGCCCTGGGATAGGCTACGAGCAGTACTTC. This codes for CASSPGIGYEQYF.